The 23 T cell receptor beta chains reported below all come from one sample, sequenced in a study of Tregs in tolerant kidney transplant recipients. Assay: immunoSEQ multiplex PCR; the TCRdb copy retains only in-frame clones and omits some. The sample holds fewer than 70,000 clones; around 80% are singletons and the top ten take about 5%. What was sequenced was CD4+ T cells from blood. These receptors were obtained from a human donor in good health.

The chain combines TRBV9 with TRBJ2-3; the match to TRBD2 covers 9 bases. The V gene's germline CDR1 is SGDLS and CDR2 YYNGEE. This CDR3 is built from 16 residues. Unmatched junction bases numbered 6, after V lost 3 bases and J lost 1 base. The CDR3: CASSAQRLAGTDTQYF. The CDR3, as DNA: TGTGCCAGCAGCGCGCAGCGACTAGCGGGCACAGATACGCAGTATTTT. Full variable domain (rest looked up from reference TRBV9 and TRBJ2-3): DSGVTQTPKHLITATGQRVTLRCSPRSGDLSVYWYQQSLDQGLQFLIQYYNGEERAKGNILERFSAQQFPDLHSELNLSSLELGDSALYFCASSAQRLAGTDTQYFGPGTRLTVL.

The chain uses TRBV7-2 and TRBJ2-2, with D perhaps assigned TRBD1 or TRBD2 (5 bases each). The CDR3 contains 15 residues. Germline loops: CDR1 SGHTA, CDR2 FQGNSA. V was cut by 1 base and J by 4 bases, with 10 bases left in between. This chain's CDR3 is CASSLEGTATGELFF. The DNA of the CDR3 is TGTGCCAGCAGCTTAGAAGGGACGGCCACCGGGGAGCTGTTTTTT.

V gene TRBV9 combines with J gene TRBJ2-5; D might be TRBD1 (6 bases). The germline V gene has CDR1 SGDLS and CDR2 YYNGEE. The CDR3 spans 17 residues. The V gene lost 2 bases and the J gene lost 2 bases, with 19 bases spanning the gap. The CDR3 DNA reads TGTGCCAGCAGCGTGCCCAGGGACAACCTAGGACAAGAGACCCAGTACTTC. Translation: CASSVPRDNLGQETQYF.

The chain employs TRBV5-5 and TRBJ1-5; no definite D call. The CDR3 is made up of 13 amino acids. CDR1 is SGHKS and CDR2 is YYEKEE in the germline V gene (reference sequence). The germline V and J ends were trimmed by 3 bases and 4 bases, with 8 bases remaining between them. CDR3 nucleotides: TGTGCCAGCAGCTCAGACGTTAATCAGCCCCAGCATTTT. Its translation is CASSSDVNQPQHF.

The chain links TRBV5-4 to TRBJ1-1, with 8 bases aligning to TRBD1. Germline assignment: CDR1 SGHNT and CDR2 YYREEE (reference sequence). V was clipped by 4 bases and J by 1 base; unmatched bases: 6. The CDR3 sequence is 15 residues long. CDR3 nucleotide sequence: TGTGCCAGCAGCCAAGCCGGGACAGGGAACACTGAAGCTTTCTTT. This encodes CASSQAGTGNTEAFF.

This sequence joins TRBV19 and TRBJ1-4, with D perhaps matching TRBD1 (5 bases). The length of the CDR3 is 15 residues. Trimming pared 3 bases from V and 0 bases from J, leaving 8 bases between. Germline CDR1 reads LNHDA; CDR2 reads SQIVND (reference sequence). The CDR3 coding sequence is TGTGCCAGTAGTATGTGGGGGGCAACTAATGAAAAACTGTTTTTT. Translating gives CASSMWGATNEKLFF. Filled out from reference TRBV19 and TRBJ1-4, the complete variable domain reads DGGITQSPKYLFRKEGQNVTLSCEQNLNHDAMYWYRQDPGQGLRLIYYSQIVNDFQKGDIAEGYSVSREKKESFPLTVTSAQKNPTAFYLCASSMWGATNEKLFFGSGTQLSVL.

The chain employs TRBV9 and TRBJ1-3, with TRBD1 matching 9 bases. This CDR3 contains 16 residues. The V gene end was trimmed by 0 bases and the J gene end by 2 bases; junction bases not matched to a gene: 3. Germline V gene lookup returns CDR1 SGDLS and CDR2 YYNGEE. The CDR3 DNA follows: TGTGCCAGCAGCGTAGAGGGACAGGGTACTGGAAACACCATATATTTT. Protein sequence: CASSVEGQGTGNTIYF. Together with reference TRBV9 and TRBJ1-3, the CDR3 gives the full variable domain: DSGVTQTPKHLITATGQRVTLRCSPRSGDLSVYWYQQSLDQGLQFLIQYYNGEERAKGNILERFSAQQFPDLHSELNLSSLELGDSALYFCASSVEGQGTGNTIYFGEGSWLTVV.

By share of the sample, this clone is medium-sized. The chain is built from TRBV19 and TRBJ2-7; TRBD2 might be the D (6 bases). Trimming took off 5 bases at V and 1 base at J, with 12 bases between the two ends. In germline, CDR1 is LNHDA, CDR2 SQIVND (reference sequence). The CDR3 length is 14 residues. The CDR3 region has the DNA TGTGCCAGTAGTTTTACGGAGGGATCCTACGAGCAGTACTTC. It is translated as CASSFTEGSYEQYF.

CDR3 nucleotide sequence: TGTGCCAGCAGTTACCTGGTGGGGAGCACTGAAGCTTTCTTT. Its protein is CASSYLVGSTEAFF. V usage is TRBV27 and J usage is TRBJ1-1; D gene ambiguous. The germline V and J ends were trimmed by 4 bases and 4 bases, with 13 bases remaining between them. The CDR3 is 14 residues long. The germline CDR1 and CDR2 sequences are MNHEY and SMNVEV (reference sequence).

The gene calls are TRBV28 and TRBJ1-2; D ambiguous. The V end lost 3 bases, the J end lost 3 bases, and 8 bases lay between the germline ends. The CDR3 has 13 amino acids. In germline, CDR1 is MDHEN, CDR2 SYDVKM. CDR3 amino acids: CASSLKSDYGYTF. CDR3 DNA sequence: TGTGCCAGCAGTTTGAAAAGTGACTATGGCTACACCTTC.

This clone was recorded a few times. The chain joins TRBV28 to TRBJ2-5; D gene uncertain. The CDR3 extends over 16 amino acids. V was cut by 2 bases and J by 4 bases, with 17 bases left in between. The germline V gene has CDR1 MDHEN and CDR2 SYDVKM. CDR3 sequence: CASSLGRTAWTETQYF. Written as DNA, the CDR3 is TGTGCCAGCAGTTTAGGAAGAACCGCTTGGACAGAGACCCAGTACTTC. The entire variable domain, with the rest obtained from reference TRBV28 and TRBJ2-5, is as follows: DVKVTQSSRYLVKRTGEKVFLECVQDMDHENMFWYRQDPGLGLRLIYFSYDVKMKEKGDIPEGYSVSREKKERFSLILESASTNQTSMYLCASSLGRTAWTETQYFGPGTRLLVL.

V gene TRBV6-5 combines with J gene TRBJ2-7; 7 positions match TRBD2. This CDR3 is built from 14 residues. Germline assignment: CDR1 MNHEY and CDR2 SVGAGI. Unmatched junction bases numbered 8, after V lost 2 bases and J lost 7 bases. The CDR3 DNA sequence: TGTGCCAGCAGTTACCGAGCGGGGCCCTCGGAGCAGTACTTC. It codes for CASSYRAGPSEQYF.

The CDR3 DNA follows: TGTGCCTGGGGGCAGGGTGGGAATGAAAAACTGTTTTTT. The encoded protein is CAWGQGGNEKLFF. The gene calls are TRBV30 and TRBJ1-4; D is possibly TRBD1 (5 bases). Germline CDR1 is GTSNPN and CDR2 is SVGIG (reference sequence). There are 13 residues in the CDR3. The V and J ends lost 5 bases and 5 bases respectively, with 12 bases between them.

The chain links TRBV7-8 to TRBJ2-5; D is unclear. CDR3 size: 16 residues. With 0 bases removed from V and 1 base from J, the gap between germline ends came to 12 bases. CDR1 is SGHVS and CDR2 is FQNEAQ in the germline V gene. The chain's CDR3 is CASSLARFTIQETQYF. DNA for the CDR3: TGTGCCAGCAGCTTAGCTCGATTCACAATCCAAGAGACCCAGTACTTC.

The CDR3 DNA follows: TGTGCCTGGAGTGGGCCGGGTCGGGGGACTAGCGGGTACAATGAGCAGTTCTTC. It is translated as CAWSGPGRGTSGYNEQFF. The V call is TRBV30, the J call TRBJ2-1; 12 bases map to TRBD2. V shed 1 base, J shed 4 bases, and the junction held 11 bases outside the gene matches. The CDR3 is 18 residues long. Germline V gives CDR1 GTSNPN, CDR2 SVGIG (reference sequence). Full variable domain (remainder filled in from reference TRBV30 and TRBJ2-1): SQTIHQWPATLVQPVGSPLSLECTVEGTSNPNLYWYRQAAGRGLQLLFYSVGIGQISSEVPQNLSASRPQDRQFILSSKKLLLSDSGFYLCAWSGPGRGTSGYNEQFFGPGTRLTVL.

V usage is TRBV11-3 and J usage is TRBJ2-3; D unclear. Germline CDR1 is SGHNT and CDR2 is YENEEA. The V end was cut by 3 bases, the J end by 2 bases, with 6 bases between. The CDR3 sequence is 13 residues long. CDR3 coding DNA: TGTGCCAGCAGCTTTCAGAACACAGATACGCAGTATTTT. Protein product: CASSFQNTDTQYF.

The chain uses TRBV7-6 and TRBJ2-5; 11 nucleotides match TRBD2. Germline lookup yields CDR1 SGHVS and CDR2 FNYEAQ. This CDR3 has 16 amino acids. With 5 bases clipped from V and 3 bases from J, the junction kept 8 bases outside the gene matches. CDR3 DNA sequence: TGTGCCAGCAGCCAACCGACTAGCGGGAAGAAAGAGACCCAGTACTTC. It translates to CASSQPTSGKKETQYF.

Only a few counts were recorded for this clone. V is TRBV5-1 and J is TRBJ2-7; 7 bases align to TRBD2. CDR1 and CDR2 (germline): SGHRS, YFSETQ. The trim removed 0 bases at V and 4 bases at J, leaving 4 bases unmatched. This CDR3 contains 14 residues. The CDR3 protein is CASSLELAVYEQYF. For the CDR3, the DNA is TGCGCCAGCAGCTTGGAGCTAGCGGTTTACGAGCAGTACTTC.

Judged by abundance, this clone is medium-sized (0.01 to 0.1%). The V call is TRBV5-4, the J call TRBJ2-2; TRBD2 aligns across 8 bases. CDR3 length equals 17 residues. Germline lookup yields CDR1 SGHNT and CDR2 YYREEE (reference sequence). Unmatched junction bases numbered 9, after V lost 3 bases and J lost 2 bases. The CDR3: CASSSWTSTINTGELFF. Written as DNA, the CDR3 is TGTGCCAGCAGCTCCTGGACTAGCACAATTAACACCGGGGAGCTGTTTTTT.

The J gene is TRBJ2-3, the V gene TRBV19; TRBD2 aligns across 7 bases. V shed 8 bases, J shed 8 bases, and the junction held 10 bases outside the gene matches. CDR3 size: 13 residues. Germline CDR1 is LNHDA and CDR2 is SQIVND (reference sequence). The DNA for the CDR3 is TGTGCCAGTTCGGAACTTCGCGGGGGTACGCAGTATTTT. It yields the protein CASSELRGGTQYF. Full variable domain (outside the CDR3, taken from reference TRBV19 and TRBJ2-3): DGGITQSPKYLFRKEGQNVTLSCEQNLNHDAMYWYRQDPGQGLRLIYYSQIVNDFQKGDIAEGYSVSREKKESFPLTVTSAQKNPTAFYLCASSELRGGTQYFGPGTRLTVL.

The chain is built from TRBV2 and TRBJ1-2, with 7 bases fitting TRBD1. The germline gives CDR1 SNHLY, CDR2 FYNNEI. This CDR3 spans 14 amino acids. V was pared by 11 bases and J by 3 bases, with 12 bases of the junction left unmatched. The CDR3 reads CAGGGDRSYYGYTF. CDR3 DNA: TGTGCCGGTGGAGGGGACAGAAGTTACTATGGCTACACCTTC.

This clone was found once. This chain uses TRBV4-1 with TRBJ1-3, with no clear D. Deletions cut 3 bases from V and 0 bases from J, with 18 bases between. The CDR3 totals 18 residues. CDR1 is MGHRA, CDR2 YSYEKL, per germline. The CDR3 protein is CASSQGRVKDSSGNTIYF. The CDR3 DNA sequence: TGCGCCAGCAGCCAGGGTCGGGTCAAGGATAGCTCTGGAAACACCATATATTTT.

The rearrangement uses TRBV7-3 and TRBJ2-3; 9 bases map to TRBD2. CDR1 and CDR2 from the germline V gene are SGHTA and FQGTGA. The V and J ends lost 5 bases and 0 bases, in that order; junction bases with no gene match: 6. The CDR3 loop spans 16 amino acids. CDR3 loop: CASSPGTSPSTDTQYF. CDR3 nucleotides: TGTGCCAGCAGCCCGGGGACTAGCCCCAGCACAGATACGCAGTATTTT.